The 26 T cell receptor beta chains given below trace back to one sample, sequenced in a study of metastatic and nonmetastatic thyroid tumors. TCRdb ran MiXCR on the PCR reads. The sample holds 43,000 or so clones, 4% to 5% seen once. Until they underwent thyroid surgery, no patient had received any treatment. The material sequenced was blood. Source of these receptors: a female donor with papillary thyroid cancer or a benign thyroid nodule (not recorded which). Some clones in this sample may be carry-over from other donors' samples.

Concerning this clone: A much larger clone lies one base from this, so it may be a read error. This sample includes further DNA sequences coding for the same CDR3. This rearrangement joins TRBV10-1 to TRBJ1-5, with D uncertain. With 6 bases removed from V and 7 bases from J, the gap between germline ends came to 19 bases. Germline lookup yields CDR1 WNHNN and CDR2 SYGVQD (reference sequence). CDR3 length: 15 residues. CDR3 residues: CASRTIDRVRQPQHF. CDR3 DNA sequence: TGCGCCAGCAGGACCATCGACCGGGTTCGGCAGCCCCAGCATTTT.

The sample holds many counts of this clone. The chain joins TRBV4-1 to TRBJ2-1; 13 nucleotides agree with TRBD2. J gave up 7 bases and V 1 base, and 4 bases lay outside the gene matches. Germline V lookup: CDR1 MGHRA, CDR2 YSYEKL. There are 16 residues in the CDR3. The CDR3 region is CASSQAGLAGQNEQFF. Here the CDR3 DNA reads TGCGCCAGCAGCCAAGCGGGACTAGCGGGACAAAATGAGCAGTTCTTC.

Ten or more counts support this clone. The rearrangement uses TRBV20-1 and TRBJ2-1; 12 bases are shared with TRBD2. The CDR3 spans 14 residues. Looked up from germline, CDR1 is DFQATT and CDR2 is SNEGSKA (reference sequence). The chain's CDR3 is CSTDLAGGPGEQFF. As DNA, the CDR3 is TGCTCTACTGACCTAGCGGGAGGGCCGGGTGAGCAGTTCTTC.

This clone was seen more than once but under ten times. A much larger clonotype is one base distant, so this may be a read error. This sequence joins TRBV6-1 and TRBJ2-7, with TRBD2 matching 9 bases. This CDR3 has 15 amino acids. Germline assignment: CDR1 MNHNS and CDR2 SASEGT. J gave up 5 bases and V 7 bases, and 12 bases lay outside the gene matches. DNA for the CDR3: TGTGCCAGCATGCCTAAGGCGGGAGGGCCCAACGAGCAGTACTTC. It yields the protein CASMPKAGGPNEQYF.

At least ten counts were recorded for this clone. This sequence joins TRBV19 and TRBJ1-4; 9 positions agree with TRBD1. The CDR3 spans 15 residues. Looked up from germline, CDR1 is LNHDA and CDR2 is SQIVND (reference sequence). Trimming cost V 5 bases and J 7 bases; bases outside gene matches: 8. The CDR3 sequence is CASSPQGARGEKLFF. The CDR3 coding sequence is TGTGCCAGTAGTCCACAGGGGGCGCGTGGTGAAAAACTGTTTTTT.

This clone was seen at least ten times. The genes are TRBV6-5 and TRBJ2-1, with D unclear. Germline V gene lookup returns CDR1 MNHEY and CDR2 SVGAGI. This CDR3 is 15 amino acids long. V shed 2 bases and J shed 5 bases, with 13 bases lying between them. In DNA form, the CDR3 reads TGTGCCAGCAGTTACCCATCTTGGCGCGACAATGAGCAGTTCTTC. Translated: CASSYPSWRDNEQFF.

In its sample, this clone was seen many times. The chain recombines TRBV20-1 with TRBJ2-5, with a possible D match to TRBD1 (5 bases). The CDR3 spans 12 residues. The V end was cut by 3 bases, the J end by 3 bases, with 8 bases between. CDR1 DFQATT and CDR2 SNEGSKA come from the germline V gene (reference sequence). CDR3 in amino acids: CSASGREETQYF. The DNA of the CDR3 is TGCAGTGCTAGTGGCAGGGAAGAGACCCAGTACTTC.

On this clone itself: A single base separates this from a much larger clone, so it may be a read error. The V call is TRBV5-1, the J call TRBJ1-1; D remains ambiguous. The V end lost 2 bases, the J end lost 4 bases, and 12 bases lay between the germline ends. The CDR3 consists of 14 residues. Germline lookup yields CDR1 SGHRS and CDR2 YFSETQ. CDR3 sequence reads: CASSFGGLSTEAFF. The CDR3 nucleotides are TGCGCCAGCAGCTTCGGCGGACTGTCCACTGAAGCTTTCTTT.

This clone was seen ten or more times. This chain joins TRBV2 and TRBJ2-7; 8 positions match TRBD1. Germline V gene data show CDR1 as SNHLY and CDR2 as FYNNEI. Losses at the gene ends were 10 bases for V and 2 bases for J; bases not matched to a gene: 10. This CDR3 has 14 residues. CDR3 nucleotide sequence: TGTGCCACCAAACAGGGGGTAGCAACCTACGAGCAGTACTTC. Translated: CATKQGVATYEQYF.

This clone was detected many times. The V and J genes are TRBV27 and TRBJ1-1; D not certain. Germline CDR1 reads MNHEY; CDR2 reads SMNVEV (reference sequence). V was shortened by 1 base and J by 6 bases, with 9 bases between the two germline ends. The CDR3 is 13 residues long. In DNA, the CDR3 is TGTGCCAGCAGTTTATACCCCACGGCTGAAGCTTTCTTT. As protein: CASSLYPTAEAFF.

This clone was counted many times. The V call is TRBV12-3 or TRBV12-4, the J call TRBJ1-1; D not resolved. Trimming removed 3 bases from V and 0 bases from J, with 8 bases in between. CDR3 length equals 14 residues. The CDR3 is CASSFYGVNTEAFF. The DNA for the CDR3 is TGTGCCAGCAGTTTCTACGGGGTGAACACTGAAGCTTTCTTT.

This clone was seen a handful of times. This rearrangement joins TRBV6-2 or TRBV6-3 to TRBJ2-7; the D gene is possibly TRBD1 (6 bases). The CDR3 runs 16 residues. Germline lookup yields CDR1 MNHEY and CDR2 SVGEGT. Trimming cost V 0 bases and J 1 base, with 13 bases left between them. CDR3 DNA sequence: TGTGCCAGCAGTTACTCGATAGGGGGAGTGTCCTACGAGCAGTACTTC. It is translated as CASSYSIGGVSYEQYF.

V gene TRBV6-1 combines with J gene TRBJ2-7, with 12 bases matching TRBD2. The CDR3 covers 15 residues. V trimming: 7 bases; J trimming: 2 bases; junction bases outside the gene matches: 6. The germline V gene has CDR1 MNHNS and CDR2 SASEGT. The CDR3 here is CASTPGLAGTYEQYF. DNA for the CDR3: TGTGCCAGCACCCCCGGACTAGCGGGGACCTACGAGCAGTACTTC.

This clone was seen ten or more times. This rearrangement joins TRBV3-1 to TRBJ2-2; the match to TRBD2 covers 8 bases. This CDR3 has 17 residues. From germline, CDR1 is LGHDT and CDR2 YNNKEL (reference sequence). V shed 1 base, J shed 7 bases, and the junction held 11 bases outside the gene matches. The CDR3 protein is CASSQASREGLGGELFF. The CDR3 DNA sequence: TGTGCCAGCAGCCAAGCTTCTCGGGAGGGTTTAGGCGGGGAGCTGTTTTTT.

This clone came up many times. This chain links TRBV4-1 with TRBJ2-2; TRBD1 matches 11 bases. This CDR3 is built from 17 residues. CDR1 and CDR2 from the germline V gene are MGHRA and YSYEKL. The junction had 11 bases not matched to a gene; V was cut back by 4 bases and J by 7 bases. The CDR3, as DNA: TGCGCCAGCAGCCCCTTAGGACAGGGGGCTAGAGGCGGGGAGCTGTTTTTT. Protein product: CASSPLGQGARGGELFF.

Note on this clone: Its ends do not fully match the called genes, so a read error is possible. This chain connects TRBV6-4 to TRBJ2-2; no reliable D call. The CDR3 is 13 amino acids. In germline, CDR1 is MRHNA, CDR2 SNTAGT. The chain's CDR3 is CASSDGNTWELFF. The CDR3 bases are TGTGCCAGCAGTGACGGTAACACCTGGGAGCTGTTTTTT.

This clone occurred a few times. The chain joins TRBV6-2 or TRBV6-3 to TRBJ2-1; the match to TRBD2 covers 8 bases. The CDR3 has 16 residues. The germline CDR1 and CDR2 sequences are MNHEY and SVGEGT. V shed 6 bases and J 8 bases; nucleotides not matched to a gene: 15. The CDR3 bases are TGTGCCAGCAGCGGGGCTTTAGCGGGAAAGATTCATGAGCAGTTCTTC. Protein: CASSGALAGKIHEQFF.

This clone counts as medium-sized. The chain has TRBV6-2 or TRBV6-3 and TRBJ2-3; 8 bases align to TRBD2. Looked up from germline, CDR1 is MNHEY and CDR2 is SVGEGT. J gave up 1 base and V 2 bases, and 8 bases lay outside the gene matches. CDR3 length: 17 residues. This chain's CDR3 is CASSYAGGSVGTDTQYF. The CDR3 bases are TGTGCCAGCAGTTACGCGGGGGGTTCGGTGGGCACAGATACGCAGTATTTT.

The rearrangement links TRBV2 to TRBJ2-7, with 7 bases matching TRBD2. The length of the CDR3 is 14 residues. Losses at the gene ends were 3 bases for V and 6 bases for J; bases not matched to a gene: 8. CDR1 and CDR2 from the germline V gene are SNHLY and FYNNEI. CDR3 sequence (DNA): TGTGCCAGCAGTGATCCAGCGGGGCTGCCCGAGCAGTACTTC. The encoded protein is CASSDPAGLPEQYF.

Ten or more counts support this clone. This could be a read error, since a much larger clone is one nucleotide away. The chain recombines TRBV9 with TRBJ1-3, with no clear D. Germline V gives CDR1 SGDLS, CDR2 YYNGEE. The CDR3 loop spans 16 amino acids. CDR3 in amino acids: CASSVRWEGSGDTIYF. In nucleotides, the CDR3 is TGTGCCAGCAGCGTAAGATGGGAGGGCTCTGGAGACACCATATATTTT.

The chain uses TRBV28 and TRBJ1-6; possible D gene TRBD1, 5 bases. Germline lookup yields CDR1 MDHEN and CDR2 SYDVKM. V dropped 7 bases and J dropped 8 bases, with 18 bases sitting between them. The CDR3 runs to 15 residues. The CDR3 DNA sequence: TGTGCCAGCAAAAACGCGGCGGGACCCTATTCACCCCTCCACTTT. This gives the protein CASKNAAGPYSPLHF. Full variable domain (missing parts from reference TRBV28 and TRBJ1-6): DVKVTQSSRYLVKRTGEKVFLECVQDMDHENMFWYRQDPGLGLRLIYFSYDVKMKEKGDIPEGYSVSREKKERFSLILESASTNQTSMYLCASKNAAGPYSPLHFGNGTRLTVT.

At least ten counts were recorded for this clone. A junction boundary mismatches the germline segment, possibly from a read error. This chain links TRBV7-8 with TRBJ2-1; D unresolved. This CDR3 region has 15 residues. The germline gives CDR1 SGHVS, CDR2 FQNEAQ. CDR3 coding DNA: TGTGCCAGCACCTTACTGCACGGAGCCCCGAGGAAGCAGTTCTTC. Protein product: CASTLLHGAPRKQFF.

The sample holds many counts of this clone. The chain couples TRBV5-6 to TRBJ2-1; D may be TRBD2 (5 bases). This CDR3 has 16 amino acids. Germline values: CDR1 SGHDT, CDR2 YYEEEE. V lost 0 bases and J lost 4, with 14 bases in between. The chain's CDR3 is CASSLGTGKAYNEQFF. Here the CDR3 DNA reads TGTGCCAGCAGCTTGGGGACGGGAAAAGCATACAATGAGCAGTTCTTC.

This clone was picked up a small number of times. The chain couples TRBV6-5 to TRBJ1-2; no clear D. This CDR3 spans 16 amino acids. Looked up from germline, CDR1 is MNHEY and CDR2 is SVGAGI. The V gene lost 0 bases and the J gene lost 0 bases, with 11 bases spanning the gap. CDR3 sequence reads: CASSYSFDGTNYGYTF. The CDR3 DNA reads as TGTGCCAGCAGTTACTCCTTCGATGGAACTAACTATGGCTACACCTTC.

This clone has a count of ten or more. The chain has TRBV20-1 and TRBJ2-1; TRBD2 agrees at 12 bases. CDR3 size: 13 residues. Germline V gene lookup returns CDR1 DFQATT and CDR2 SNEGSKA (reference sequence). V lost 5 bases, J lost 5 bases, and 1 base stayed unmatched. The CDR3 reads CSAWTSGDNEQFF. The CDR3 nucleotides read TGCAGTGCTTGGACTAGCGGGGACAATGAGCAGTTCTTC.

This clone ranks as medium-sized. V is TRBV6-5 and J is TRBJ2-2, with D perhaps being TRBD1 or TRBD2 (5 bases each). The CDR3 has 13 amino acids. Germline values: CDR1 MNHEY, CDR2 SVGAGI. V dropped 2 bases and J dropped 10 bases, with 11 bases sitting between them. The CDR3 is CASSYRGVEELFF. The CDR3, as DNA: TGTGCCAGCAGTTACAGGGGAGTGGAGGAGCTGTTTTTT.